Listed here are 14 T cell receptor beta chains from one sample, sequenced in a study of blood T cells in healthy people across ages (dated by TCRdb to 2015 to 2017). The library was generated by 5' RACE. The run used an Illumina HiSeq 2500. A second PCR of roughly 6 to 12 cycles was performed with a sample-barcoded 5' primer and a J-beta primer mix. The public reads were reanalyzed by TCRdb: fastp trimming at Q25, MiXCR alignment, in-frame beta chains only. One record per CDR3 amino acid sequence lists the most common genes and DNA. The sample table shows over a million distinct CDR3 sequences, and 42% are seen once. The ten largest make up 6.5% to 10% of the sample. The sequenced material came from blood. The receptors originated from a woman under 30 in good health.

This clonotype has ten or more counts. V and J are TRBV4-1 and TRBJ2-1; 12 nucleotides align to TRBD2. Per the germline V gene, CDR1 is MGHRA and CDR2 is YSYEKL. V dropped 4 bases and J dropped 4; count of bases not matched to a gene: 5. The CDR3 totals 16 residues. The CDR3 bases are TGCGCCAGCAGCCCCCTACTAGCGGGGGGTTACAATGAGCAGTTCTTC. Residues: CASSPLLAGGYNEQFF.

The V call is TRBV5-1, the J call TRBJ1-1; D is ambiguous. The germline CDR1 and CDR2 sequences are SGHRS and YFSETQ. V shed 4 bases and J shed 5 bases, with 21 bases lying between them. CDR3 length: 16 amino acids. The CDR3 DNA reads TGCGCCAGCAGCCTTACGGGCGCCTGGGCGGGGACTGAAGCTTTCTTT. It codes for CASSLTGAWAGTEAFF.

This clonotype has just a few counts. The V and J genes are TRBV20-1 and TRBJ2-3; D may be TRBD1 (5 bases). CDR1 and CDR2 (germline): DFQATT, SNEGSKA (reference sequence). This CDR3 comprises 19 residues. V was cut by 1 base and J by 2 bases, with 25 bases left in between. DNA for the CDR3: TGCAGTGCTAGAGTCCAATGGCTGGGTAGGGGAACTCCCACAGATACGCAGTATTTT. Its protein is CSARVQWLGRGTPTDTQYF.

J is TRBJ2-7 and V is TRBV28; D assignment may be TRBD1 or TRBD2 (6 bases each). The CDR3 has 14 amino acids. Trimming removed 4 bases from V and 4 bases from J, with 14 bases in between. In germline, CDR1 is MDHEN, CDR2 SYDVKM. CDR3 residues: CASSYREVEYEQYF. In DNA, the CDR3 is TGTGCCAGCAGTTACAGGGAGGTCGAGTACGAGCAGTACTTC.

This clonotype has a handful of counts. The V call is TRBV5-6, the J call TRBJ2-7; D ambiguous. CDR1 SGHDT and CDR2 YYEEEE come from the germline V gene. V lost 4 bases, J lost 5 bases, and 10 bases lay in between. The CDR3 sequence is 12 residues long. The CDR3 DNA reads TGTGCCAGCAGCCTAACCGCCCACGAGCAGTACTTC. Translation gives CASSLTAHEQYF.

The chain couples TRBV9 to TRBJ2-7; TRBD2 matches at 10 bases. Germline V CDR1 and CDR2: SGDLS, YYNGEE. This CDR3 region has 15 residues. With V trimmed by 5 bases and J by 6 bases, 11 bases remained unmatched. The CDR3 region is CASSVAASGGFEQYF. CDR3 in DNA: TGTGCCAGCAGTGTGGCGGCTAGCGGGGGATTCGAGCAGTACTTC.

This clonotype was detected only once. The rearrangement uses TRBV12-3 or TRBV12-4 and TRBJ2-1; possibly TRBD1 or TRBD2 for D (5 bases each). Trimming removed 4 bases from V and 10 bases from J, with 14 bases in between. The CDR3 contains 13 residues. DNA of the CDR3: TGTGCCAGCAGTTCGGACTCCTGGGGGGAGCAGTTCTTC. Protein: CASSSDSWGEQFF.

V gene TRBV24-1 combines with J gene TRBJ2-5, with D possibly matching TRBD2 (5 bases). The CDR3 is made up of 15 amino acids. V was pared by 2 bases and J by 2 bases, with 11 bases between. Per the germline V gene, CDR1 is KGHDR and CDR2 is SFDVKD. The CDR3 DNA is TGTGCCACCAGTGATTCTCGGACGGGACAAGAGACCCAGTACTTC. This encodes CATSDSRTGQETQYF.

This clonotype was found once. The gene calls are TRBV20-1 and TRBJ2-5, with 11 bases that match TRBD2. TRBJ2-7 matches the DNA end more closely, so the J call is doubtful. This CDR3 spans 14 amino acids. The germline gives CDR1 DFQATT, CDR2 SNEGSKA (reference sequence). CDR3 amino acids: CSARRLAGGPEQYF. CDR3 DNA: TGCAGTGCTAGGCGGCTAGCGGGGGGCCCCGAGCAGTACTTC.

J is TRBJ2-1 and V is TRBV14, with TRBD2 identical over 7 bases. The CDR3 has 15 amino acids. Germline values: CDR1 SGHDN, CDR2 FVKESK. V lost 1 base to trimming and J lost 10 bases; unmatched junction nucleotides: 10. The chain's CDR3 is CASSQVLAGATEQFF. Written as DNA, the CDR3 is TGTGCCAGCAGCCAAGTCCTGGCGGGAGCCACGGAGCAGTTCTTC.

The chain employs TRBV10-3 and TRBJ1-2, with 8 bases identical to TRBD1. In germline, CDR1 is ENHRY, CDR2 SYGVKD. The CDR3 extends over 16 amino acids. V lost 5 bases to trimming and J lost 6 bases; unmatched junction nucleotides: 14. The CDR3 DNA is TGTGCCATCAGTATGGGACAGGCCGCTCTAAAAGATGGCTACACCTTC. It codes for CAISMGQAALKDGYTF.

V and J are TRBV28 and TRBJ2-3; 12 bases map to TRBD2. The CDR3 covers 16 residues. V was clipped by 5 bases and J by 5 bases; unmatched bases: 8. Germline lookup yields CDR1 MDHEN and CDR2 SYDVKM. The CDR3 DNA follows: TGTGCCAGCAGTCCCCCTAGCGGGGGGGGAGGAGATACGCAGTATTTT. It encodes CASSPPSGGGGDTQYF.

This clonotype turned up a few times. This sequence joins TRBV5-1 and TRBJ1-2; D is unclear. Trimming pared 1 base from V and 0 bases from J, leaving 13 bases between. The CDR3 runs to 16 residues. Germline CDR1 SGHRS, CDR2 YFSETQ. The CDR3 protein is CASSLLAGGPNYGYTF. CDR3 nucleotide sequence: TGCGCCAGCAGCTTGCTGGCAGGCGGTCCTAACTATGGCTACACCTTC.

The table lists this clonotype with a few counts. The V gene is TRBV20-1, the J gene TRBJ2-7; 7 bases align to TRBD2. Trimming removed 6 bases from V and 3 bases from J; junction bases left unmatched: 8. Germline V gives CDR1 DFQATT, CDR2 SNEGSKA (reference sequence). The CDR3 is 13 amino acids. CDR3 DNA: TGCAGTGCAGCAAGCGGGAACATCTACGAGCAGTACTTC. This sequence encodes CSAASGNIYEQYF.